This is a list of T cell receptor beta chains from one sample in a study of CD4+ T cells in melanoma. Sequencing used immunoSEQ multiplex PCR; TCRdb keeps in-frame clones, though not all of them. The data contain some 110,000 clones, roughly 90% of them seen just once; the ten biggest clones take up 2.5% to 3.5%. The sequencing sample was made of peripheral blood. The source of these receptors is a human donor with melanoma. The CDR3 runs from the conserved cysteine through the conserved F or W. The order of the fields is V gene, J gene, D gene, CDR3 length, clone size, CDR3 protein, CDR3 DNA. D genes are given only for firm matches. Only some rows state a clone size, as once, few, many or a class for expanded clones.

>TRBV7-3|TRBJ2-6|TRBD1|17|NA
CASSRGGVRSGANVLTF
TGTGCCAGCAGCAGAGGGGGCGTCCGCTCTGGGGCCAACGTCCTGACTTTC
>TRBV5-4|TRBJ1-1|NA|15|once
CASSPEGTGNVEAFF
TGTGCCAGCAGCCCTGAGGGTACAGGGAACGTTGAAGCTTTCTTT
>TRBV27|TRBJ1-3|TRBD1|17|NA
CASSLKGDRASGNTIYF
TGTGCCAGCAGTTTAAAGGGGGACAGGGCCTCTGGAAACACCATATATTTT
>TRBV5-1|TRBJ2-3|TRBD2|15|NA
CASIMGLAVTDTQYF
TGCGCCAGCATCATGGGGCTAGCGGTCACAGATACGCAGTATTTT
>TRBV19|TRBJ1-5|TRBD1|14|NA
CASSMTGFDQPQHF
TGTGCCAGTAGTATGACAGGGTTTGATCAGCCCCAGCATTTT
>TRBV6-5|TRBJ1-4|NA|12|NA
CASRGRAEKLFF
TGTGCCAGCAGGGGCCGAGCCGAAAAACTGTTTTTT
>TRBV30|TRBJ2-5|TRBD1|14|NA
CAWSRQGAEEAQYF
TGTGCCTGGAGTCGACAGGGGGCGGAGGAGGCCCAGTACTTC
>TRBV19|TRBJ2-2|NA|14|NA
CASSIRAATGELFF
TGTGCCAGTAGTATTAGGGCCGCGACCGGGGAGCTGTTTTTT
>TRBV5-1|TRBJ2-3|TRBD2|18|NA
CASSWGTSGGSSTDTQYF
TGCGCCAGCAGCTGGGGGACTAGCGGGGGTTCTAGCACAGATACGCAGTATTTT
>TRBV19|TRBJ1-1|TRBD1|15|once
CASTSFGTVITEAFF
TGTGCCAGTACCTCATTCGGGACAGTAATCACTGAAGCTTTCTTT
>TRBV7-9|TRBJ2-1|NA|11|NA
CASSAGDEQFF
TGTGCCAGCAGCGCCGGGGATGAGCAGTTCTTC
>TRBV6-5|TRBJ2-4|NA|16|NA
CASSYSSSSVKNIQYF
TGTGCCAGCAGTTACTCGAGCTCGTCAGTCAAAAACATTCAGTACTTC
>TRBV18|TRBJ2-2|TRBD2|16|NA
CASSPGTSGIAGELFF
TGTGCCAGCTCACCCGGGACTAGCGGGATTGCCGGGGAGCTGTTTTTT
>TRBV5-1|TRBJ2-5|NA|14|NA
CASSVEVNRETQYF
TGCGCCAGCAGCGTCGAAGTCAACCGGGAGACCCAGTACTTC